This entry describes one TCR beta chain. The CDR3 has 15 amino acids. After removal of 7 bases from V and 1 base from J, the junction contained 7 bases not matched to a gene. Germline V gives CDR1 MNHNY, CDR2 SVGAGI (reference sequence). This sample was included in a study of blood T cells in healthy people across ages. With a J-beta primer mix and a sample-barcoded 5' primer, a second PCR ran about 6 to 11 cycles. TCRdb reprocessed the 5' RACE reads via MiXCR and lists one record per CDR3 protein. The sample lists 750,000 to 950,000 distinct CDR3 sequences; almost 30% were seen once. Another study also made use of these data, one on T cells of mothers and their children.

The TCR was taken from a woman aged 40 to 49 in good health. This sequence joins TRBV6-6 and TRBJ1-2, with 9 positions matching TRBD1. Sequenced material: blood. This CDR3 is CASNAGDRVNYGYTF. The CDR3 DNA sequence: TGTGCCAGCAACGCCGGGGACAGGGTTAACTATGGCTACACCTTC.